This T cell receptor (beta chain) stems from a study of blood T cell repertoires in COVID-19. On the study more broadly: The study drew acute and convalescent COVID-19 samples from the United States, Italy and Spain. PBMCs, B-cell-depleted T cells, or T cells were the source of the cDNA or gDNA that made up the material.

Per the original data handling: Nucleated cell counts were estimated from reference gene primer amplification. Data came from immunoSEQ multiplex PCR; TCRdb stores just in-frame clones and leaves some out. V and J calls and clone size are those listed in that table; D and trimming were worked out from the DNA. The sample contains roughly 120,000 clones, roughly nine tenths of which appear only once. This clone was seen more than once but under ten times. This CDR3 spans 14 amino acids. J lost 7 bases, V lost 0 bases, and 4 bases had no gene match. Germline V lookup: CDR1 SGDLS, CDR2 YYNGEE. The sample was peripheral blood. The TCR was taken from a man between 65 and 85 years old who had recovered from COVID-19. V and J are TRBV9 and TRBJ1-2; 9 nucleotides agree with TRBD1. CDR3 sequence (DNA): TGTGCCAGCAGCGTAGCGGGACAGGGTCTTGGCTACACCTTC. Its translation is CASSVAGQGLGYTF. Full variable domain (remainder filled in from reference TRBV9 and TRBJ1-2): DSGVTQTPKHLITATGQRVTLRCSPRSGDLSVYWYQQSLDQGLQFLIQYYNGEERAKGNILERFSAQQFPDLHSELNLSSLELGDSALYFCASSVAGQGLGYTFGSGTRLTVV.